The 17 T cell receptor beta chains reported below all come from one sample, sequenced in a study of identical twins. Using its own MiXCR run on the 5' RACE reads, TCRdb lists one record per CDR3 protein. The sample includes 350,000 or so distinct CDR3 sequences, approximately 9.1% of them seen just once. What was sequenced was naive T cells sorted from blood. The receptors originated from a woman aged 50 to 60 in good health.

This clonotype has more than one count but fewer than ten. The chain couples TRBV11-1 to TRBJ2-1, with 14 bases fitting TRBD2. The germline V gene encodes CDR1 SGHAT and CDR2 FQDESV (reference sequence). The CDR3 extends over 19 amino acids. With V trimmed by 6 bases and J by 2 bases, 12 bases remained unmatched. CDR3 sequence: CASRGRKGLAGETYNEQFF. For the CDR3, the DNA is TGTGCCAGCAGGGGGCGGAAGGGACTAGCGGGGGAAACCTACAATGAGCAGTTCTTC.

The chain links TRBV27 to TRBJ2-1; 8 nucleotides align to TRBD1. V lost 5 bases, J lost 14 bases, and 11 bases stayed unmatched. The germline CDR1 and CDR2 sequences are MNHEY and SMNVEV (reference sequence). The CDR3 has 13 residues. The CDR3 here is CASSAGQGRTEFF. The CDR3 DNA follows: TGTGCCAGCAGTGCTGGACAGGGCCGCACTGAGTTCTTC.

This clonotype was seen a few times. The gene calls are TRBV3-1 and TRBJ2-3; 9 nucleotides line up with TRBD2. The CDR3 has 17 residues. Losses at the gene ends were 1 base for V and 2 bases for J; bases not matched to a gene: 7. The germline CDR1 and CDR2 sequences are LGHDT and YNNKEL (reference sequence). CDR3 in DNA: TGTGCCAGCAGCCAAGCGCCTAGCGGGACCAACACAGATACGCAGTATTTT. It is translated as CASSQAPSGTNTDTQYF.

CDR3 in amino acids: CARGTSGTNEQFF. The CDR3 DNA follows: TGTGCCAGGGGGACTAGCGGAACCAATGAGCAGTTCTTC. The chain couples TRBV2 to TRBJ2-1; 11 bases are a match to TRBD2. V lost 9 bases, J lost 6 bases, and 4 bases stayed unmatched. The germline V gene has CDR1 SNHLY and CDR2 FYNNEI. CDR3 length equals 13 residues. Full variable domain (missing parts from reference TRBV2 and TRBJ2-1): EPEVTQTPSHQVTQMGQEVILRCVPISNHLYFYWYRQILGQKVEFLVSFYNNEISEKSEIFDDQFSVERPDGSNFTLKIRSTKLEDSAMYFCARGTSGTNEQFFGPGTRLTVL.

At least ten counts were recorded for this clonotype. V gene TRBV7-9 combines with J gene TRBJ2-3, with D hard to call. CDR3 size: 11 residues. Germline V lookup: CDR1 SEHNR, CDR2 FQNEAQ (reference sequence). Trimming left V 5 bases short and J 6 bases short, with 6 bases between. The CDR3 DNA follows: TGTGCCAGCAGCCGGTCCGATACGCAGTATTTT. Translated: CASSRSDTQYF.

V and J are TRBV27 and TRBJ2-7, with D uncertain. The CDR3 runs to 9 residues. Per germline, CDR1 MNHEY and CDR2 SMNVEV (reference sequence). V lost 7 bases to trimming and J lost 5 bases, with 3 bases between them. The DNA for the CDR3 is TGTGCCAGCAAAAACGAGCAGTACGTC. Translating it yields CASKNEQYV.

This clonotype was seen repeatedly, ten times or more. The V gene is TRBV27, the J gene TRBJ1-1; D uncertain. V was shortened by 2 bases and J by 1 base, with 11 bases between the two germline ends. CDR1 is MNHEY and CDR2 is SMNVEV in the germline V gene (reference sequence). There are 15 residues in the CDR3. Here the CDR3 reads CASSLAPYGNTEAFF. CDR3 bases: TGTGCCAGCAGTTTAGCCCCCTACGGGAACACTGAAGCTTTCTTT.

V and J are TRBV5-6 and TRBJ2-1; TRBD2 agrees at 8 bases. Trimming at V came to 4 bases and at J to 9 bases, leaving 12 bases not matched to a gene. The CDR3 spans 15 residues. Germline loops: CDR1 SGHDT, CDR2 YYEEEE. This CDR3 is CASSPPGLGDGEQFF. For the CDR3, the DNA is TGTGCCAGCAGCCCCCCGGGACTAGGTGACGGTGAGCAGTTCTTC.

In this sample, this clonotype turned up many times. The chain links TRBV5-1 to TRBJ1-4; D not resolved. The CDR3 extends over 14 amino acids. The germline V gene encodes CDR1 SGHRS and CDR2 YFSETQ. V lost 0 bases and J lost 3, with 6 bases in between. CDR3 bases: TGCGCCAGCAGCTTGGGAGACCCTAATGAAAAACTGTTTTTT. Its translation is CASSLGDPNEKLFF.

V is TRBV24-1 and J is TRBJ2-1, with no clear D. Germline CDR1 and CDR2: KGHDR and SFDVKD. Trimming took off 6 bases at V and 7 bases at J, with 6 bases between the two ends. The CDR3 is 11 amino acids. CDR3 amino acids: CATSRLNEQFF. In DNA form, the CDR3 reads TGTGCCACCAGTAGGCTGAATGAGCAGTTCTTC.

This clonotype occurred a few times. The chain has TRBV6-1 and TRBJ2-3, with D unresolved. The CDR3 totals 13 residues. Looked up from germline, CDR1 is MNHNS and CDR2 is SASEGT. V dropped 8 bases and J dropped 1 base, with 10 bases sitting between them. The CDR3 DNA reads TGTGCCAGCTTTACACTCCGCACAGATACGCAGTATTTT. Its protein is CASFTLRTDTQYF.

This clonotype was seen at least ten times. The chain has TRBV5-1 and TRBJ2-1; TRBD2 is a possible D gene (6 bases). The germline V and J ends were trimmed by 2 bases and 0 bases, with 9 bases remaining between them. The CDR3 totals 15 residues. The germline V gene encodes CDR1 SGHRS and CDR2 YFSETQ. The CDR3 coding sequence is TGCGCCAGCAGCTTTTCGGGACTCTCCTACAATGAGCAGTTCTTC. As protein: CASSFSGLSYNEQFF. The full variable domain, in which reference TRBV5-1 and TRBJ2-1 provide the parts outside the CDR3, is KAGVTQTPRYLIKTRGQQVTLSCSPISGHRSVSWYQQTPGQGLQFLFEYFSETQRNKGNFPGRFSGRQFSNSRSEMNVSTLELGDSALYLCASSFSGLSYNEQFFGPGTRLTVL.

In this sample, this clonotype turned up many times. The chain joins TRBV27 to TRBJ2-7; possibly TRBD1 or TRBD2 for D (5 bases each). The CDR3 contains 18 residues. The V end lost 8 bases, the J end lost 7 bases, and 33 bases lay between the germline ends. The germline V gene encodes CDR1 MNHEY and CDR2 SMNVEV (reference sequence). CDR3 region: CASRAGRRWGIRYIEQYF. In nucleotides, the CDR3 is TGTGCCAGCCGCGCGGGCCGCCGTTGGGGGATACGATATATTGAGCAGTACTTC.

This clonotype was counted only a few times. The J gene is TRBJ2-1, the V gene TRBV3-1; 9 bases line up with TRBD2. Per the germline V gene, CDR1 is LGHDT and CDR2 is YNNKEL (reference sequence). This CDR3 is built from 17 residues. V lost 1 base to trimming and J lost 4 bases; unmatched junction nucleotides: 8. CDR3 bases: TGTGCCAGCAGCCAAGTGAAGGGCCTAGCGGGATACAATGAGCAGTTCTTC. Translated, it gives CASSQVKGLAGYNEQFF.

The J gene is TRBJ1-2, the V gene TRBV7-8, with 7 bases aligning to TRBD1. The CDR3 extends over 15 amino acids. Per the germline V gene, CDR1 is SGHVS and CDR2 is FQNEAQ. Trimming took 2 bases from V and 4 from J; bases not matched to a gene: 7. CDR3 nucleotide sequence: TGTGCCAGCAGCTTACTTCGACAGGGCAGCTATGGCTACACCTTC. It codes for CASSLLRQGSYGYTF.

This clonotype appeared a few times. This chain joins TRBV20-1 and TRBJ2-3; 10 positions agree with TRBD2. Unmatched junction bases numbered 14, after V lost 6 bases and J lost 2 bases. Per germline, CDR1 DFQATT and CDR2 SNEGSKA (reference sequence). The CDR3 is 17 amino acids. CDR3 sequence (DNA): TGCAGTGCAAGCCTAGCGGGAGTGGGGAGGGACACAGATACGCAGTATTTT. It yields the protein CSASLAGVGRDTDTQYF.

The J gene is TRBJ2-3, the V gene TRBV7-9; possible D gene TRBD2, 6 bases. The CDR3 has 18 residues. The germline V gene has CDR1 SEHNR and CDR2 FQNEAQ (reference sequence). The V gene lost 6 bases and the J gene lost 5 bases, with 27 bases spanning the gap. In DNA form, the CDR3 reads TGTGCCAGCAGACCCCAAGGGTTCGGGAGCGTGTTCCAAGATACGCAGTATTTT. Translated: CASRPQGFGSVFQDTQYF. The whole variable domain, remainder taken from reference TRBV7-9 and TRBJ2-3, is DTGVSQNPRHKITKRGQNVTFRCDPISEHNRLYWYRQTLGQGPEFLTYFQNEAQLEKSRLLSDRFSAERPKGSFSTLEIQRTEQGDSAMYLCASRPQGFGSVFQDTQYFGPGTRLTVL.